The 24 T cell receptor beta chains presented below share a single source sample, sequenced in a study of T cells in Graves' hyperthyroidism and ophthalmopathy. What was amplified from RNA transcripts were TCR beta CDR3 regions. The HTBI set primed first-round TCR CDR3 RT-PCR. TCRdb used MiXCR to reprocess the multiplex PCR reads, holding one entry per CDR3 protein. The table shows fewer than 400,000 distinct CDR3 sequences, with 11% to 15% occurring only once. The sample taken for sequencing was blood. These receptors came from a man aged 45-65 years with Graves' ophthalmopathy.

The J gene is TRBJ2-7, the V gene TRBV11-2, with 7 positions matching TRBD1. The length of the CDR3 is 11 residues. V shed 8 bases, J shed 6 bases, and the junction held 4 bases outside the gene matches. Germline-derived CDR1 and CDR2 are SGHAT and FQNNGV. CDR3 sequence: CASGAGGEQYF. In nucleotides, the CDR3 is TGTGCCAGCGGGGCAGGGGGCGAGCAGTACTTC.

This clonotype appeared many times. V and J are TRBV30 and TRBJ1-2, with D maybe TRBD1 (5 bases). This CDR3 has 14 residues. V lost 0 bases and J 7 bases, leaving 15 bases between the germline ends. Germline V lookup: CDR1 GTSNPN, CDR2 SVGIG (reference sequence). The CDR3 bases are TGTGCCTGGAGTGTAAGTGTTCAGGGTCCTGGCTACACCTTC. This translates into CAWSVSVQGPGYTF.

This clonotype has ten or more counts. The CDR3 bases are TGTGCCAGCAGTTACGTTGGCGGTAACACTGAAGCTTTCTTT. It encodes CASSYVGGNTEAFF. The rearrangement uses TRBV6-1 and TRBJ1-1; the D is unclear. V gave up 5 bases and J gave up 2 bases, with 12 bases separating them. The CDR3 loop spans 14 amino acids. The germline V gene encodes CDR1 MNHNS and CDR2 SASEGT.

In its sample, this clonotype was seen many times. The rearrangement joins TRBV10-3 to TRBJ2-7; 7 positions agree with TRBD1. This CDR3 comprises 14 residues. J gave up 4 bases and V 0 bases, and 3 bases lay outside the gene matches. CDR1 and CDR2 from the germline V gene are ENHRY and SYGVKD. Written as DNA, the CDR3 is TGTGCCATCAGTGAGTCCGACAGGGTTTACGAGCAGTACTTC. It specifies CAISESDRVYEQYF.

This chain uses TRBV10-3 with TRBJ2-5; no firm D call. CDR1 ENHRY and CDR2 SYGVKD come from the germline V gene. V was pared by 3 bases and J by 1 base, with 6 bases between. The CDR3 contains 13 residues. The CDR3 spells CAISDSVQETQYF. Here the CDR3 DNA reads TGTGCCATCAGTGACAGTGTCCAAGAGACCCAGTACTTC.

This clonotype was seen at least ten times. This rearrangement joins TRBV5-5 to TRBJ2-7; TRBD2 aligns across 12 bases. Germline lookup yields CDR1 SGHKS and CDR2 YYEKEE (reference sequence). V dropped 0 bases and J dropped 2; count of bases not matched to a gene: 6. The CDR3 spans 17 residues. The CDR3 sequence is CASSLVTGLAGTYEQYF. CDR3 nucleotides: TGTGCCAGCAGCTTGGTCACCGGACTAGCGGGAACCTACGAGCAGTACTTC. Using reference TRBV5-5 and TRBJ2-7 for the parts outside the CDR3, the full variable domain is DAGVTQSPTHLIKTRGQQVTLRCSPISGHKSVSWYQQVLGQGPQFIFQYYEKEERGRGNFPDRFSARQFPNYSSELNVNALLLGDSALYLCASSLVTGLAGTYEQYFGPGTRLTVT.

The chain recombines TRBV10-3 with TRBJ2-4; 8 bases line up with TRBD1. CDR3 length: 13 residues. V trimming: 10 bases; J trimming: 11 bases; junction bases outside the gene matches: 13. The germline V gene encodes CDR1 ENHRY and CDR2 SYGVKD. The CDR3 loop reads CATGTGQVNLQYF. The DNA for the CDR3 is TGTGCCACCGGGACGGGACAGGTCAACCTTCAGTACTTC.

This clonotype was counted at least ten times. This chain joins TRBV9 and TRBJ1-2, with 9 bases aligning to TRBD1. Germline values: CDR1 SGDLS, CDR2 YYNGEE. The CDR3 totals 16 residues. The V gene end was trimmed by 0 bases and the J gene end by 8 bases; junction bases not matched to a gene: 11. CDR3: CASSVGHPDRGYGYTF. For the CDR3, the DNA is TGTGCCAGCAGCGTAGGCCATCCAGACAGGGGGTACGGCTACACCTTC.

This clonotype showed up just a few times. The chain recombines TRBV28 with TRBJ1-6; D might be TRBD1 (5 bases). Germline values: CDR1 MDHEN, CDR2 SYDVKM. V lost 6 bases and J lost 7, with 13 bases in between. The CDR3 is 14 residues long. CDR3 bases: TGTGCCAGCAGCCCCTGGACAAAGAATTCACCCCTCCACTTT. It codes for CASSPWTKNSPLHF.

This clonotype was detected ten times or more. V gene TRBV9 combines with J gene TRBJ2-5, with TRBD1 as a possible D gene (5 bases). This CDR3 region has 13 residues. Germline V lookup: CDR1 SGDLS, CDR2 YYNGEE. V was clipped by 1 base and J by 5 bases, with 9 bases between them. The CDR3 loop is CASSVRGAETQYF. The DNA of the CDR3 is TGTGCCAGCAGCGTAAGGGGCGCGGAGACCCAGTACTTC.

This clonotype was counted a few times. This chain links TRBV4-1 with TRBJ2-1; TRBD2 agrees at 10 bases. Germline CDR1 MGHRA, CDR2 YSYEKL. The CDR3 is 15 amino acids. Trimming cost V 2 bases and J 5 bases; bases outside gene matches: 3. CDR3 loop: CASSQTGLADNEQFF. In nucleotides, the CDR3 is TGCGCCAGCAGCCAAACCGGACTAGCGGACAATGAGCAGTTCTTC.

The chain is built from TRBV6-1 and TRBJ2-7; maybe TRBD2 (6 bases). V was trimmed by 5 bases and J by 5 bases, leaving 13 bases between them. The CDR3 length is 13 residues. CDR1 and CDR2 (germline): MNHNS, SASEGT. In nucleotides, the CDR3 is TGTGCCAGCAGTCTACGCCCGGGGGACGAGCAGTACTTC. Translated: CASSLRPGDEQYF.

The table lists this clonotype with many counts. The chain carries TRBV30 and TRBJ1-3; D not resolved. V was clipped by 0 bases and J by 0 bases, with 9 bases between them. This CDR3 has 15 residues. Germline V gives CDR1 GTSNPN, CDR2 SVGIG (reference sequence). The chain's CDR3 is CAWSVRRSSGNTIYF. Here the CDR3 DNA reads TGTGCCTGGAGTGTACGCAGATCCTCTGGAAACACCATATATTTT.

For this clonotype: The junction departs from the called germline gene at one end, perhaps through a read error. The chain carries TRBV12-3 or TRBV12-4 and TRBJ2-5, with 9 bases lining up with TRBD2. This CDR3 contains 16 residues. The chain's CDR3 is CATSVRTSGLQETQYF. In nucleotides, the CDR3 is TGTGCCACCAGTGTCAGAACTAGCGGGCTACAAGAGACCCAGTACTTC.

This clonotype was detected only once. The chain uses TRBV2 and TRBJ2-1; TRBD2 agrees at 10 bases. The CDR3 is made up of 17 amino acids. V dropped 0 bases and J dropped 4; count of bases not matched to a gene: 6. Germline CDR1 is SNHLY and CDR2 is FYNNEI. CDR3 nucleotide sequence: TGTGCCAGCAGTGAAGCGGCAGGACTAGCGGTTTACAATGAGCAGTTCTTC. Translated, it gives CASSEAAGLAVYNEQFF.

This clonotype was counted only a few times. The J gene is TRBJ1-2, the V gene TRBV19; D is perhaps TRBD1 (5 bases). CDR3 length: 12 residues. V gave up 1 base and J gave up 6 bases, with 6 bases separating them. Germline V gene lookup returns CDR1 LNHDA and CDR2 SQIVND (reference sequence). CDR3 region: CASSIATDGYTF. The CDR3 DNA reads as TGTGCCAGTAGTATAGCGACAGATGGCTACACCTTC.

This clonotype came up a few times. This chain links TRBV30 with TRBJ2-1, with D possibly being TRBD2 (6 bases). Trimming took 0 bases from V and 7 from J, leaving 16 bases between them. Germline lookup yields CDR1 GTSNPN and CDR2 SVGIG (reference sequence). The CDR3 spans 15 residues. CDR3 sequence (DNA): TGTGCCTGGAGTGTGGGGGGACGGACGGGGAATGAGCAGTTCTTC. It specifies CAWSVGGRTGNEQFF.

This clonotype was picked up many times. The rearrangement uses TRBV6-1 and TRBJ1-1, with unresolved D. The CDR3 loop spans 14 amino acids. V was trimmed by 1 base and J by 4 bases, leaving 10 bases between them. Germline assignment: CDR1 MNHNS and CDR2 SASEGT. The CDR3 here is CASSEEDGTTEAFF. The DNA of the CDR3 is TGTGCCAGCAGTGAAGAAGACGGCACCACTGAAGCTTTCTTT.

The rearrangement uses TRBV20-1 and TRBJ2-7; D is unclear. Trimming left V 4 bases short and J 4 bases short, with 14 bases between. CDR3 length: 13 amino acids. The V gene's germline CDR1 is DFQATT and CDR2 SNEGSKA (reference sequence). The CDR3 region has the DNA TGCAGTGCTAAAGGGCCCGTTGGGTACGAGCAGTACTTC. It codes for CSAKGPVGYEQYF.

V and J are TRBV3-1 and TRBJ2-1, with D perhaps matching TRBD2 (6 bases). V was pared by 4 bases and J by 1 base, with 14 bases between. From germline, CDR1 is LGHDT and CDR2 YNNKEL (reference sequence). The CDR3 covers 16 residues. CDR3 sequence (DNA): TGTGCCAGCAGCCCTATCTCCGGGACTTCCTACAATGAGCAGTTCTTC. Amino acids: CASSPISGTSYNEQFF.

The chain uses TRBV27 and TRBJ2-7, with TRBD2 matching over 9 bases. Germline V CDR1 and CDR2: MNHEY, SMNVEV (reference sequence). The CDR3 sequence is 14 residues long. Unmatched junction bases numbered 10, after V lost 8 bases and J lost 5 bases. DNA of the CDR3: TGTGCCAGCGCCCCCTGGGGCGGGAGGGACGAGCAGTACTTC. This gives the protein CASAPWGGRDEQYF.

Remarks on this clonotype: A much larger clone lies a single base off, so this may be a read error. The CDR3 DNA sequence: TGTGCCAGCAGCCAACCGGGGGCATCTTCGGGTGAAAAACTGTTTTTT. It specifies CASSQPGASSGEKLFF. The V gene is TRBV3-1, the J gene TRBJ1-4, with D possibly matching TRBD1 (6 bases). This CDR3 is built from 16 residues. Trimming took 2 bases from V and 7 from J, leaving 17 bases between them. The germline V gene has CDR1 LGHDT and CDR2 YNNKEL (reference sequence).

Worth noting for this clonotype: The final CDR3 position lacks the conserved phenylalanine or tryptophan, pointing to a likely read error. This chain joins TRBV28 and TRBJ1-1; D gene unclear. Germline lookup yields CDR1 MDHEN and CDR2 SYDVKM. Trimming stripped 6 bases from V and 3 bases from J, with 2 bases between. The CDR3 is 10 residues long. DNA of the CDR3: TGTGCCAGCAGGCACACTGAAGCTTTCCTT. It translates to CASRHTEAFL.

This clonotype turned up a few times. The chain employs TRBV13 and TRBJ2-7; D unresolved. This CDR3 spans 14 amino acids. V was trimmed by 5 bases and J by 2 bases, leaving 13 bases between them. Germline CDR1 is PRHDT and CDR2 is FYEKMQ (reference sequence). CDR3: CASSQDGETYEQYF. The CDR3 bases are TGTGCCAGCAGCCAGGACGGAGAAACCTACGAGCAGTACTTC.